Presented here are 9 T cell receptor beta chains from one specimen sequenced in a study of T cells in Graves' hyperthyroidism and ophthalmopathy. Amplified TCR beta CDR3 regions derived from RNA transcripts. The HTBI primer set served for first-round RT-PCR of the TCR CDR3. Each CDR3 protein gets one entry after TCRdb re-called the multiplex PCR reads with MiXCR. The sample lists hundreds of thousands of distinct CDR3 sequences, 14% to 15% occurring once. Sequences were obtained from blood. The receptors here all came from a man aged 18 to 35 with Graves' ophthalmopathy.

In this sample, this clonotype turned up many times. The V and J genes are TRBV28 and TRBJ1-5, with 9 positions matching TRBD1. Germline-derived CDR1 and CDR2 are MDHEN and SYDVKM. This CDR3 spans 15 amino acids. Trimming took 5 bases from V and 4 from J; bases not matched to a gene: 6. DNA of the CDR3: TGTGCCAGCAGTCCCGGGACAGGGTGGAATCAGCCCCAGCATTTT. Encoded protein: CASSPGTGWNQPQHF.

The V and J genes are TRBV10-1 and TRBJ1-1; possible D gene TRBD1, 6 bases. Germline CDR1 reads WNHNN; CDR2 reads SYGVQD (reference sequence). V dropped 2 bases and J dropped 5 bases, with 15 bases sitting between them. The CDR3 consists of 15 residues. The CDR3 DNA reads TGCGCCAGCAGTGAGCTAGGCAGGGGTCTGACTGAAGCTTTCTTT. Residues: CASSELGRGLTEAFF.

This clonotype has a count of ten or more. V gene TRBV3-1 combines with J gene TRBJ2-3; D perhaps matches TRBD2 (5 bases). Trimming shortened V by 7 bases and J by 3 bases, and 14 bases separated the two germline ends. The CDR3 sequence is 14 residues long. Germline V gene sequence: CDR1 LGHDT, CDR2 YNNKEL (reference sequence). The CDR3 loop is CASTRSELTDTQYF. DNA of the CDR3: TGTGCCAGCACCCGTAGCGAGTTGACAGATACGCAGTATTTT.

The rearrangement joins TRBV20-1 to TRBJ2-5, with a possible D match to TRBD2 (6 bases). Germline CDR1 and CDR2: DFQATT and SNEGSKA (reference sequence). The CDR3 spans 14 residues. V gave up 1 base and J gave up 5 bases, with 14 bases separating them. CDR3 bases: TGCAGTGCTAGAGTGGACCCGGGGGTGGAGACCCAGTACTTC. Protein product: CSARVDPGVETQYF.

This clonotype showed up just a few times. This sequence joins TRBV27 and TRBJ2-1, with 11 bases matching TRBD2. Germline CDR1 and CDR2: MNHEY and SMNVEV (reference sequence). The CDR3 extends over 16 amino acids. The trim removed 7 bases at V and 0 bases at J, leaving 5 bases unmatched. The CDR3 here is CASTSGGPSSYNEQFF. CDR3 coding DNA: TGTGCCAGCACTAGCGGGGGGCCGAGCTCCTACAATGAGCAGTTCTTC.

In this sample, this clonotype turned up many times. The CDR3 loop is CASSFHRGQTDTQYF. The CDR3 coding sequence is TGTGCCAGCAGTTTCCACAGGGGGCAGACAGATACGCAGTATTTT. This chain joins TRBV12-3 or TRBV12-4 and TRBJ2-3; TRBD1 matches at 9 bases. This CDR3 has 15 amino acids. V was pared by 3 bases and J by 3 bases, with 4 bases of the junction left unmatched.

Many counts were recorded for this clonotype. The chain is built from TRBV12-3 or TRBV12-4 and TRBJ2-1; weak D call: TRBD2 (6 bases). The CDR3 covers 14 residues. Trimming left V 3 bases short and J 3 bases short, with 9 bases between. CDR3 sequence: CASSFGRDYNEQFF. CDR3 in DNA: TGTGCCAGCAGTTTTGGGCGGGACTACAATGAGCAGTTCTTC.

This clonotype appeared many times. The chain carries TRBV7-8 and TRBJ1-1; no definite D call. The CDR3 runs 13 residues. CDR1 is SGHVS, CDR2 FQNEAQ, per germline. V lost 2 bases and J 11 bases, leaving 15 bases between the germline ends. The CDR3 spells CASSLLVGSRAFF. In DNA form, the CDR3 reads TGTGCCAGCAGCTTATTGGTGGGGAGTAGGGCTTTCTTT.

This clonotype has ten or more counts. The V gene is TRBV11-3, the J gene TRBJ2-5; the match to TRBD2 covers 7 bases. V lost 5 bases, J lost 7 bases, and 16 bases stayed unmatched. CDR1 and CDR2 (germline): SGHNT, YENEEA. The CDR3 totals 16 residues. DNA of the CDR3: TGTGCCAGCAGCCAAGGGACTGCGGGCGGGAGTGGGACCCAGTACTTC. Translating gives CASSQGTAGGSGTQYF.